The 8 T cell receptor beta chains presented below share a single source sample, sequenced in a study of T cell responses to AZD1222 COVID-19 vaccine. Clones were sequenced by immunoSEQ multiplex PCR, and TCRdb holds only the in-frame ones, with some missing. The sample carries about 200,000 clones, about 94% recorded once. This material consisted of peripheral blood, taken 28 days after the second dose of the MenACWY control vaccine. Every receptor here comes from an adult who received the MenACWY meningococcal vaccine as a control.

V usage is TRBV28 and J usage is TRBJ2-3, with D perhaps TRBD2 (5 bases). Germline CDR1 reads MDHEN; CDR2 reads SYDVKM. Trimming shortened V by 6 bases and J by 4 bases, and 14 bases separated the two germline ends. The CDR3 extends over 14 amino acids. The CDR3 spells CASRGSGNADTQYF. The DNA for the CDR3 is TGTGCCAGCAGAGGGAGTGGAAATGCAGATACGCAGTATTTT.

Of note for this clone: One end of the junction does not line up with germline, which may come from a read error. CDR3 DNA sequence: TGTGCTAGCAGCTTCGTTGGGCAGCAAGAGACCCAGTACTTC. Translating gives CASSFVGQQETQYF. The chain has TRBV7-7 and TRBJ2-5; D is unresolved. Germline assignment: CDR1 SSHAT and CDR2 FNYEAQ (reference sequence). This CDR3 spans 14 amino acids.

The chain is built from TRBV13 and TRBJ2-3, with D maybe TRBD1 (5 bases). The length of the CDR3 is 14 residues. Per the germline V gene, CDR1 is PRHDT and CDR2 is FYEKMQ (reference sequence). V dropped 0 bases and J dropped 1 base, with 5 bases sitting between them. Written as DNA, the CDR3 is TGTGCCAGCAGCTTAGGCAGGGGCACAGATACGCAGTATTTT. Encoded protein: CASSLGRGTDTQYF.

There are a few counts of this clone. The J gene is TRBJ1-1, the V gene TRBV6-5; 10 bases are shared with TRBD1. CDR1 is MNHEY and CDR2 is SVGAGI in the germline V gene. The V segment lost 5 bases and the J segment 4 bases; nucleotides outside the gene matches: 7. The CDR3 is made up of 15 amino acids. CDR3 loop: CASSPRQGAGTEAFF. For the CDR3, the DNA is TGTGCCAGCAGTCCCCGACAGGGGGCCGGCACTGAAGCTTTCTTT.

The CDR3 loop is CASSPMWASSSEQYF. Here the CDR3 DNA reads TGTGCCAGCAGCCCAATGTGGGCATCCTCCAGCGAGCAGTACTTC. The chain has TRBV7-9 and TRBJ2-7; D gene uncertain. The germline gives CDR1 SEHNR, CDR2 FQNEAQ (reference sequence). The CDR3 spans 15 residues. The V end was cut by 5 bases, the J end by 6 bases, with 20 bases between.

The rearrangement uses TRBV7-3 and TRBJ1-1, with unresolved D. The germline V and J ends were trimmed by 2 bases and 1 base, with 8 bases remaining between them. The CDR3 has 14 amino acids. Germline V gene data show CDR1 as SGHTA and CDR2 as FQGTGA. CDR3 bases: TGTGCCAGCAGCTTATCGGCCCAGAACACTGAAGCTTTCTTT. This gives the protein CASSLSAQNTEAFF.

V and J are TRBV27 and TRBJ2-1; 9 bases agree with TRBD2. The V gene's germline CDR1 is MNHEY and CDR2 SMNVEV (reference sequence). V trimming: 4 bases; J trimming: 3 bases; junction bases outside the gene matches: 10. This CDR3 spans 17 amino acids. For the CDR3, the DNA is TGTGCCAGCAGTTCTCGCGGGGGGGCCCCTCGCTACAATGAGCAGTTCTTC. Its protein product is CASSSRGGAPRYNEQFF.

J is TRBJ1-1 and V is TRBV4-1, with D unclear. V was trimmed by 1 base and J by 0 bases, leaving 3 bases between them. The CDR3 totals 13 residues. The germline CDR1 and CDR2 sequences are MGHRA and YSYEKL. The CDR3, as DNA: TGCGCCAGCAGCCAAGTATTGAACACTGAAGCTTTCTTT. It yields the protein CASSQVLNTEAFF.